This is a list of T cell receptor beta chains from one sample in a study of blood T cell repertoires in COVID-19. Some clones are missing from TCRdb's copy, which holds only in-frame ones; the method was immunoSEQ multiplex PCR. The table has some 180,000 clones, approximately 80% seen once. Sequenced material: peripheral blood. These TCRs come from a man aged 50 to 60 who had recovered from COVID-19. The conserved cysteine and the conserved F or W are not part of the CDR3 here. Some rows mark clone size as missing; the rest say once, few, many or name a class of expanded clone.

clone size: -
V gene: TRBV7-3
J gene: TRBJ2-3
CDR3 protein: ASSLSTGTSGRMTDTQY

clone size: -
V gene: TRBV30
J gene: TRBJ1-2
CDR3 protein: AWKGAYSFNGYT

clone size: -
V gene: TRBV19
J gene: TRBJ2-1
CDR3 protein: ASSATRGRHEQF

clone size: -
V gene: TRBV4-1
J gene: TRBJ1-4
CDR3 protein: ASSLPTREEKLF

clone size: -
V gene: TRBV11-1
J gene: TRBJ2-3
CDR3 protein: ASSLAELAGADTQY

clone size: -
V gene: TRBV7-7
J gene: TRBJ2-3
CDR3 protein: ASSLGSGGRVDTQY

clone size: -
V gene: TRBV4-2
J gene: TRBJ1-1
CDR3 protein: ASSPLGQGRFENTEAF

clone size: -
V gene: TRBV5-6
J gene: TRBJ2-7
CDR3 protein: ASSPGGGVYEQY

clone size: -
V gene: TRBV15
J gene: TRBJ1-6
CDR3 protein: ATSRDYAMGLLFSLH

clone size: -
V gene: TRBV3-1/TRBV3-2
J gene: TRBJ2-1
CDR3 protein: ASSQEGSFEQF

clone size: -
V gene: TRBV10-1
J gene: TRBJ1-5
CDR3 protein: ASSELDPGQTVKPQH

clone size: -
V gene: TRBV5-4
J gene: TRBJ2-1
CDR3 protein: ASSFELAGARF

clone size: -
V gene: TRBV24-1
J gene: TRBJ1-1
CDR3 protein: ATSDNSLNTEAF

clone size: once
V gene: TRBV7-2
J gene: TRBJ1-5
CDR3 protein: ASSTRQGGDQPQH

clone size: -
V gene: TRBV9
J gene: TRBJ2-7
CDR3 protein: ASSNQPGQVYEQY

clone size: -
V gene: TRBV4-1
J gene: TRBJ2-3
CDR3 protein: ASSGGPPGTDTQY

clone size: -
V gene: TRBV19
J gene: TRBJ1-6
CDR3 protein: ASSSQSGIYNSPLH

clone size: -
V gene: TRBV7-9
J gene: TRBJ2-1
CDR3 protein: ASSLTSTLGDEQF

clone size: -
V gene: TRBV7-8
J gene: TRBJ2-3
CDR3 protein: ASQAGVDTQY

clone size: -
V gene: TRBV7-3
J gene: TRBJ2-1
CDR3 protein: ASSRGGAGGYNEQF

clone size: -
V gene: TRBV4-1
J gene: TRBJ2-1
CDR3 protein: ASSQASGNEQF

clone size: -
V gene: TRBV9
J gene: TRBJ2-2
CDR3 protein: ASSLQQPPTGELF

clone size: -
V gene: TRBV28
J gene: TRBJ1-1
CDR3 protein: ASSLSSRGTEAF

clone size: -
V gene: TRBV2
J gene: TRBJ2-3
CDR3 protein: ASSESLAGVPDTQY

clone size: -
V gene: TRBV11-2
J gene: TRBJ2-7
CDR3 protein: ASSLAGWGSYEQY

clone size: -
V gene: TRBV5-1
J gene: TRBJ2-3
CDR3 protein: ASSRTSGRAGDTQY

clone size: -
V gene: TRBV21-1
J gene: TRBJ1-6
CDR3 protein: ASNKPWDRGYSPLH

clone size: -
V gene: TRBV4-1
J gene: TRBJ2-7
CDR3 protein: ASSQVIAGGRGEQY

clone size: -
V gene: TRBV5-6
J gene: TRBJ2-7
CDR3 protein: ASSLVGTANPSEQY

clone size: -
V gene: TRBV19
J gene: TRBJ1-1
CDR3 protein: ATAPMRNTEAF

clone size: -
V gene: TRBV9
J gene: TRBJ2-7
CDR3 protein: ASSANPGVSDEQY

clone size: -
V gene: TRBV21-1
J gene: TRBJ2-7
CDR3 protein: ASSSRFAGGYEQY

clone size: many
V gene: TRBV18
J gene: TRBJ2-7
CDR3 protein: ASSPGTGYEQY

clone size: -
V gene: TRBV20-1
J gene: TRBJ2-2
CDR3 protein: SASPPEGSGTNTGELF

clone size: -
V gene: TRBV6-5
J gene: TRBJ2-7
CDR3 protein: ASTLRQGPYYEQY

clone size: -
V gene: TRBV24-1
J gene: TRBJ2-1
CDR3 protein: ATSDSQGWGRSFEQF